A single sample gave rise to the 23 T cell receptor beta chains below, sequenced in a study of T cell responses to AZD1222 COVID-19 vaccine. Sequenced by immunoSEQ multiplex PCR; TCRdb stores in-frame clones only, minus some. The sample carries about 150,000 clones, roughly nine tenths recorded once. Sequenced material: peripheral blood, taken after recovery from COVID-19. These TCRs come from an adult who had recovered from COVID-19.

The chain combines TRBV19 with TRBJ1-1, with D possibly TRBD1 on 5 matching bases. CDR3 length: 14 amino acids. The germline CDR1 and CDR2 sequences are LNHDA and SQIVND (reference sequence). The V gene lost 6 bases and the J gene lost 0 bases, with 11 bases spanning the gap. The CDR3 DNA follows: TGTGCCAGTAGGGGGGACTTCGTGAACACTGAAGCTTTCTTT. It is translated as CASRGDFVNTEAFF.

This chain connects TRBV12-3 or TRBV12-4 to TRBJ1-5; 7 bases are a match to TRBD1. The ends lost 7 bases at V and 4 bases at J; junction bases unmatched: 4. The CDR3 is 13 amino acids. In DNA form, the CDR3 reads TGTGCCAGCAACAGGGGACGAAATCAGCCCCAGCATTTT. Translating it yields CASNRGRNQPQHF.

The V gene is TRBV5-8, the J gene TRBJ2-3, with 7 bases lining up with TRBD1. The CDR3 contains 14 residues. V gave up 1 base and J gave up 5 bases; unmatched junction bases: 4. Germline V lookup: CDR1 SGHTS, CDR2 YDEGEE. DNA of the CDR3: TGTGCCAGCAGCTTGACAGGGGCGGAAGATACGCAGTATTTT. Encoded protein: CASSLTGAEDTQYF.

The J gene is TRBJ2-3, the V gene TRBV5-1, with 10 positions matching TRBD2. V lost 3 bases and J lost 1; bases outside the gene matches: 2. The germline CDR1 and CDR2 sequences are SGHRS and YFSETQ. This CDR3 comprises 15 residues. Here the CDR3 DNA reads TGCGCCAGCAGCTACCTAGCGGGGGGCACAGATACGCAGTATTTT. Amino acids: CASSYLAGGTDTQYF.

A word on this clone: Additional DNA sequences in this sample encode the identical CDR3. CDR3 residues: CASSLGGSNQPQHF. The CDR3 DNA sequence: TGCGCCAGCAGCTTGGGAGGTAGCAATCAGCCCCAGCATTTT. The chain couples TRBV5-1 to TRBJ1-5; D is unresolved. The CDR3 is made up of 14 amino acids. The germline gives CDR1 SGHRS, CDR2 YFSETQ. The V end was cut by 0 bases, the J end by 0 bases, with 4 bases between.

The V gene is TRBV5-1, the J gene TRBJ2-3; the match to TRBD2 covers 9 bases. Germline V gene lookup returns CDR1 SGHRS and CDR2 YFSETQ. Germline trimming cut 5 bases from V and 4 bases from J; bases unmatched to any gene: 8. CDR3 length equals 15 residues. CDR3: CASRLSGSPPDTQYF. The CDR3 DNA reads TGCGCCAGCAGACTTAGCGGGAGTCCCCCAGATACGCAGTATTTT.

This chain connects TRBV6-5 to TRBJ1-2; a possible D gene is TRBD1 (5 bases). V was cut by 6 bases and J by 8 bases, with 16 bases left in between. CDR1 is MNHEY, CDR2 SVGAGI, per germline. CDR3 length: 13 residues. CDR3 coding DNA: TGTGCCAGCAGACTAAGGGGCGGCTTAGGCTACACCTTC. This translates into CASRLRGGLGYTF.

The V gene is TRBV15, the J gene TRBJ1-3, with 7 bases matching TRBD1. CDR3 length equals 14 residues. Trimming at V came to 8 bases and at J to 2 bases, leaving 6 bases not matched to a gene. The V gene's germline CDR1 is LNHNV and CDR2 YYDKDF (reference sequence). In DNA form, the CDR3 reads TGTGCCACCCGAGACAGGGTCGCTGGAAACACCATATATTTT. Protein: CATRDRVAGNTIYF.

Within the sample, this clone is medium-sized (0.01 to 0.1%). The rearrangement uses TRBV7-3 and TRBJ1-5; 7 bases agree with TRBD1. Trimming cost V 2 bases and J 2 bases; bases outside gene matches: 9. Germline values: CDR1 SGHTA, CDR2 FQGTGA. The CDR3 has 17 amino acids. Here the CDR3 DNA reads TGTGCCAGCAGCTTATTGATAGGGGGCGATGGCAATCAGCCCCAGCATTTT. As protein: CASSLLIGGDGNQPQHF.

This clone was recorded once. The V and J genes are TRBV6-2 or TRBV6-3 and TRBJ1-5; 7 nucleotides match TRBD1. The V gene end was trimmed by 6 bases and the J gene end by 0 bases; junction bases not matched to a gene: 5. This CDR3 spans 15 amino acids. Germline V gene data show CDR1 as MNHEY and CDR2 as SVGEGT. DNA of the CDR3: TGTGCCAGCAGCCTAACAGGGGATAGCAATCAGCCCCAGCATTTT. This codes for CASSLTGDSNQPQHF.

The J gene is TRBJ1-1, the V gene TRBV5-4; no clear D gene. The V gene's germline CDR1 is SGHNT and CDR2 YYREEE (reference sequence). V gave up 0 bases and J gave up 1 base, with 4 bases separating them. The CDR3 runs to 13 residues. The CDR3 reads CASSLEQNTEAFF. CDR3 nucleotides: TGTGCCAGCAGCTTGGAACAGAACACTGAAGCTTTCTTT. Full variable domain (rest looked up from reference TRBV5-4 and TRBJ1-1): ETGVTQSPTHLIKTRGQQVTLRCSSQSGHNTVSWYQQALGQGPQFIFQYYREEENGRGNFPPRFSGLQFPNYSSELNVNALELDDSALYLCASSLEQNTEAFFGQGTRLTVV.

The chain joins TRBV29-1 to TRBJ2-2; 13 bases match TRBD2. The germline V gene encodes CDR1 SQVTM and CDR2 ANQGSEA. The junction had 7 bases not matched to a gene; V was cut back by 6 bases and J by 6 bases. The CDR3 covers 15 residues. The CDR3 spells CSVGGLAGVAGELFF. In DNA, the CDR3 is TGCAGCGTAGGCGGACTAGCGGGAGTAGCCGGGGAGCTGTTTTTT.

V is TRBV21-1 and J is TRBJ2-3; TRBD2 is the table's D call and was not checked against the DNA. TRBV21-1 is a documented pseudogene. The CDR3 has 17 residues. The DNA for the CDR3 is TGTGCCAGCAGCAAAGCGAGGGAGGGCTCGAGCACAGATACGCAGTATTTT. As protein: CASSKAREGSSTDTQYF.

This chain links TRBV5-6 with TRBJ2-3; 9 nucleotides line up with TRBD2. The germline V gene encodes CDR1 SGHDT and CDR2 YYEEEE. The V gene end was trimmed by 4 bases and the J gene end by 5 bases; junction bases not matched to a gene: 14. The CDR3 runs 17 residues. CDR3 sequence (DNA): TGTGCCAGCAGCGCCCCGGGGGCGGGAGGGCCAGGAGATACGCAGTATTTT. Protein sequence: CASSAPGAGGPGDTQYF.

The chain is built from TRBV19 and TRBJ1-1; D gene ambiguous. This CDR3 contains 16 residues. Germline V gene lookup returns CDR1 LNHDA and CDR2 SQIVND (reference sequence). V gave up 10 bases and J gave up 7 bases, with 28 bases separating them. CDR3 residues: CATQLLPGSNLIEAFF. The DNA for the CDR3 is TGTGCCACGCAGTTGTTACCGGGTAGCAATTTAATTGAAGCTTTCTTT.

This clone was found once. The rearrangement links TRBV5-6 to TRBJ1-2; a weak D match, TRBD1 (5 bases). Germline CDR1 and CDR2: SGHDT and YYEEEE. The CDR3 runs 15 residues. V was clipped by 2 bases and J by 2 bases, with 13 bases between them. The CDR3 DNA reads TGTGCCAGCAGCTTAACTGGGGCGCACAACTATGGCTACACCTTC. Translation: CASSLTGAHNYGYTF.

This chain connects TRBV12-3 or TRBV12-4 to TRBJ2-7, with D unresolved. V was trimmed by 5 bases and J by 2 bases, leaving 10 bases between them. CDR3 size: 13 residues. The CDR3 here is CASSRRYTYEQYF. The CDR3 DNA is TGTGCCAGCAGTCGCCGGTACACCTACGAGCAGTACTTC.

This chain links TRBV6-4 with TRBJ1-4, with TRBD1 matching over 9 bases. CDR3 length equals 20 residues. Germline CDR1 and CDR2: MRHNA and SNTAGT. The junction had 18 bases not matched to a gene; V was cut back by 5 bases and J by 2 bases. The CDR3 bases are TGTGCCAGCAGTCCGCCCCCGGGACAGGGCCATCTCTGGACTAATGAAAAACTGTTTTTT. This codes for CASSPPPGQGHLWTNEKLFF.

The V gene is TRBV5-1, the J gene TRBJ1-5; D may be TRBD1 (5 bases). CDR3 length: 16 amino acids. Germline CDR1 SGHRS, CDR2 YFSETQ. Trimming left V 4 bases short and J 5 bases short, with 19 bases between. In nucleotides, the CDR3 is TGCGCCAGCAGCCCGCTGGGTGGGGCTGGAGATCAGCCCCAGCATTTT. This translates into CASSPLGGAGDQPQHF.

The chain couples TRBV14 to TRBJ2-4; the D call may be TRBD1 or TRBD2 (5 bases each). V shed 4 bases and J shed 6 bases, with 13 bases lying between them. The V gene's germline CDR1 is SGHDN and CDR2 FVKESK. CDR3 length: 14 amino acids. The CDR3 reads CASSRVGASNIQYF. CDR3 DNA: TGTGCCAGCAGCCGGGTCGGGGCCTCAAACATTCAGTACTTC.

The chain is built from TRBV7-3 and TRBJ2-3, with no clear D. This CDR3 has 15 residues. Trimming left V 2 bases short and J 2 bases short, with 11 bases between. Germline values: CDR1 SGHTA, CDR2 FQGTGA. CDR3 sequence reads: CASSLGRVPTDTQYF. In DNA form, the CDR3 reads TGTGCCAGCAGCTTAGGTCGGGTCCCCACAGATACGCAGTATTTT.

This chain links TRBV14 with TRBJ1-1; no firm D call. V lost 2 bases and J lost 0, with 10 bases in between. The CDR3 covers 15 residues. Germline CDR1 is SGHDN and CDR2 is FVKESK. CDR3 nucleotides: TGTGCCAGCAGCCAAAGGTTACCATTGAACACTGAAGCTTTCTTT. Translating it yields CASSQRLPLNTEAFF.

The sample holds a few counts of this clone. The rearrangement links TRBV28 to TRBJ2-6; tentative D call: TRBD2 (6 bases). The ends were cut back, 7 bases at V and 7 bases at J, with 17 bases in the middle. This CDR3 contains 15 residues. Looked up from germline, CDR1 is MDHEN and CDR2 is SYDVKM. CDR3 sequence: CASNLQGGPANVLTF. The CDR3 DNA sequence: TGTGCCAGCAACCTTCAGGGAGGTCCAGCCAACGTCCTGACTTTC.